These T cell receptor beta chains were read from a single sample in a study of T cells in Graves' hyperthyroidism and ophthalmopathy. TCRdb reprocessed the multiplex PCR reads with MiXCR, giving one entry per CDR3 protein. The sample consists of about 600,000 distinct CDR3 sequences, 13% to 15% of them appearing once. Sequencing used blood. These receptors were collected from a woman aged 50 to 65 with Graves' ophthalmopathy. Each CDR3 is given with its conserved first and last residue. D genes are given only for firm matches. Expanded clones get a size class; other rows say once, few or many, or leave the size out.

j_gene: TRBJ2-3; d_gene: TRBD2; v_gene: TRBV20-1; abundance: NA; CDR3nt: TGCAGTGCTAGGGGGACTAGCTCGGGGACAGATACGCAGTATTTT; CDR3aa: CSARGTSSGTDTQYF
j_gene: TRBJ2-5; d_gene: TRBD2; v_gene: TRBV28; abundance: NA; CDR3nt: TGTGCCAGCAGTCCCCGACAGCGGGGGCTCCAAGAGACCCAGTACTTC; CDR3aa: CASSPRQRGLQETQYF
j_gene: TRBJ1-4; d_gene: TRBD1; v_gene: TRBV7-9; abundance: few; CDR3nt: TGTGCCAGCAGATACACAGGGGGCGTACTGTTTTTT; CDR3aa: CASRYTGGVLFF
j_gene: TRBJ2-5; d_gene: NA; v_gene: TRBV28; abundance: NA; CDR3nt: TGTGCCAGCAGCCAAACCCCCGGAGGGCAAGAGACCCAGTACTTC; CDR3aa: CASSQTPGGQETQYF
j_gene: TRBJ2-4; d_gene: NA; v_gene: TRBV11-3; abundance: many; CDR3nt: TGTGCCAGCAGCCCCGCCAGCAGCACACTTTTAGCCAAAAACATTCAGTACTTC; CDR3aa: CASSPASSTLLAKNIQYF
j_gene: TRBJ2-7; d_gene: NA; v_gene: TRBV12-3/TRBV12-4; abundance: few; CDR3nt: TGTGCCAGCGGGGGTTACGAGCAGTACTTC; CDR3aa: CASGGYEQYF
j_gene: TRBJ2-7; d_gene: NA; v_gene: TRBV28; abundance: many; CDR3nt: TGTGCCAGCAGTGGCGGACAGACCTACGAGCAGTACTTC; CDR3aa: CASSGGQTYEQYF
j_gene: TRBJ2-1; d_gene: TRBD2; v_gene: TRBV9; abundance: many; CDR3nt: TGTGCCAGCAGCGTAGTCAGCGGGAGGTTCAATGAGCAGTTCTTC; CDR3aa: CASSVVSGRFNEQFF
j_gene: TRBJ1-4; d_gene: NA; v_gene: TRBV18; abundance: many; CDR3nt: TGTGCCAGCTCGACGGGACGGATTTCAACTAATGAAAAACTGTTTTTT; CDR3aa: CASSTGRISTNEKLFF
j_gene: TRBJ1-1; d_gene: TRBD1; v_gene: TRBV18; abundance: many; CDR3nt: TGTGCCAGCTCGCGGGACAGTCTCCTGAACACTGAAGCTTTCTTT; CDR3aa: CASSRDSLLNTEAFF
j_gene: TRBJ2-7; d_gene: NA; v_gene: TRBV20-1; abundance: few; CDR3nt: TGCAGTGCTAGGGCACACCGGGACCCCAGTTACGAGCAGTACTTC; CDR3aa: CSARAHRDPSYEQYF
j_gene: TRBJ2-7; d_gene: NA; v_gene: TRBV6-6; abundance: few; CDR3nt: TGTGCCAGCAGTTACGAAATATTGGGGCTGGGGTACGAGCAGTACTTC; CDR3aa: CASSYEILGLGYEQYF
j_gene: TRBJ2-1; d_gene: TRBD2; v_gene: TRBV5-1; abundance: many; CDR3nt: TGCGCCAGCAGCCCGGGGACTAGCGGGCCCTCCTACAATGAGCAGTTCTTC; CDR3aa: CASSPGTSGPSYNEQFF
j_gene: TRBJ2-5; d_gene: TRBD2; v_gene: TRBV7-8; abundance: many; CDR3nt: TGTGCCAGCAGGCTAGGGGCTAGCGGGTTCCAAGAGACCCAGTACTTC; CDR3aa: CASRLGASGFQETQYF
j_gene: TRBJ2-3; d_gene: NA; v_gene: TRBV3-1; abundance: few; CDR3nt: TGTGCCAGCAGCCAACGGGGTGGCACAGATACGCAGTATTTT; CDR3aa: CASSQRGGTDTQYF
j_gene: TRBJ2-7; d_gene: TRBD2; v_gene: TRBV12-3/TRBV12-4; abundance: many; CDR3nt: TGTGCCAGCAGTTTGTCTCTAGCGGGGGGAGAGCAGTACTTC; CDR3aa: CASSLSLAGGEQYF